This T cell receptor beta chain derives from a study of blood T cell repertoires in COVID-19. Study at large: Nucleic acid was either cDNA or gDNA, and it came from T cells, B-cell-depleted T cells, or PBMCs.

V shed 3 bases and J 4 bases; nucleotides not matched to a gene: 16. The CDR3 sequence is 18 residues long. Germline CDR1 reads SGHTA; CDR2 reads FQGNSA. Sequenced by immunoSEQ multiplex PCR; TCRdb stores in-frame clones only, minus some. The sample consists of 55,000 to 75,000 clones, around 70% of them appearing once. J is TRBJ1-2 and V is TRBV7-2; TRBD1 matches at 8 bases. The sequencing sample was made of peripheral blood. The TCR was taken from a woman in her sixties or seventies with COVID-19, enrolled during active disease. As DNA, the CDR3 is TGTGCCAGCAGCTTGACGACAGGGGAAGAGATTTACGGCTATGGCTACACCTTC. Translating gives CASSLTTGEEIYGYGYTF.